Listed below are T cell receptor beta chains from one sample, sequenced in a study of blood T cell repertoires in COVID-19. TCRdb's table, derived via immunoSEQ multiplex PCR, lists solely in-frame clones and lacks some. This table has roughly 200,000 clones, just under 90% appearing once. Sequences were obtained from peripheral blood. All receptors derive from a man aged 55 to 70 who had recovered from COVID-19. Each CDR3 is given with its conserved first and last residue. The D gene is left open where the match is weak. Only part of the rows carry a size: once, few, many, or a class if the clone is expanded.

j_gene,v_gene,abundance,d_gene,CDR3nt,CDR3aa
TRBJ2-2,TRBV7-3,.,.,TGTGCCAGCAGCCTCATGGGGGGTAACACCGGGGAGCTGTTTTTT,CASSLMGGNTGELFF
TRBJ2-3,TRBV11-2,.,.,TGTGCCAGCAGCTCCCTAGCCACCCCGGGGACAGATACGCAGTATTTT,CASSSLATPGTDTQYF
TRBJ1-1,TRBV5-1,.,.,TGCGCCAGCACTCCCGGGGGGGGCGGGCTAGCTTTCTTT,CASTPGGGGLAFF
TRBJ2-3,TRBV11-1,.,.,TGTGCCAGCAGCCGCTCCCGACAGACAGATACGCAGTATTTT,CASSRSRQTDTQYF
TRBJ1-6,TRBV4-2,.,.,TGTGCCAGCAGCCAAGTAGACCGAGAGGGTTCACCCCTCCACTTT,CASSQVDREGSPLHF
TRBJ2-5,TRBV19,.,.,TGTGCCAGTAGTCCGGATAGGAGGCGGGGAGAGACCCAGTACTTC,CASSPDRRRGETQYF
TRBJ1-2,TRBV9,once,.,TGTGCCAGCAGCGTAGACAGTGTGAACTATGGCTACACCTTC,CASSVDSVNYGYTF
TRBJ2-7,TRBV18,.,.,TGTGCCAGCTCACCAGGGCCGGCCTACGAGCAGTACTTC,CASSPGPAYEQYF
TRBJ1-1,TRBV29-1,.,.,TGCAGCGTTGCCGGGGGGGAGAACACTGAAGCTTTCTTT,CSVAGGENTEAFF
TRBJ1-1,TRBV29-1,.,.,TGCAGCGTTGACCAGTATTACATGAACACTGAAGCTTTCTTT,CSVDQYYMNTEAFF
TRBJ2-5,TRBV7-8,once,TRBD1,TGTGCCAGCAGCTTAGATCTAGTGAGGGGGCGAGAGACCCAGTACTTC,CASSLDLVRGRETQYF
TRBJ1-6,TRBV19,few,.,TGTGCCAGTAGTATCGACAGCTTGGGTTCACCCCTCCACTTT,CASSIDSLGSPLHF
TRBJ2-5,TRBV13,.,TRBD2,TGTGCCAGCAGCTACACCCCTCTGTCGACTAGCGGGGAAGAGACCCAGTACTTC,CASSYTPLSTSGEETQYF
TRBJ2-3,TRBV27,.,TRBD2,TGTGCCAGCAGTGGGGGACTAGCCTTGGATACGCAGTATTTT,CASSGGLALDTQYF
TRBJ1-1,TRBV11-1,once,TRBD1,TGTGCCAGCAGTTATCAGACAGGGGAGGTGAACACTGAAGCTTTCTTT,CASSYQTGEVNTEAFF
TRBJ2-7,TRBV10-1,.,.,TGCGCCAGCAGTGAGTCTGGGCGCTCCTACGAGCAGTACTTC,CASSESGRSYEQYF
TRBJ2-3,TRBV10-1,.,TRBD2,TGCGCCAGCAGTTCTAGCGGGAGGTTAGATACGCAGTATTTT,CASSSSGRLDTQYF
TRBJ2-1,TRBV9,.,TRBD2,TGTGCCAGCAGCGTAGGGACTAGCGGATTTAGCTCCTACAATGAGCAGTTCTTC,CASSVGTSGFSSYNEQFF
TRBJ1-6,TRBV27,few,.,TGTGCCAGCAGTGGGGCCCATGAAGGTTCGGCACCCCTCCACTTT,CASSGAHEGSAPLHF
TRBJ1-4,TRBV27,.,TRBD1,TGTGCCAGCAGATCAGGGGGCGTTACTAATGAAAAACTGTTTTTT,CASRSGGVTNEKLFF
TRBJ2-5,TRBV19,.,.,TGTGCCAGTAGTAGTCGATCAGTTGGAGAGACCCAGTACTTC,CASSSRSVGETQYF
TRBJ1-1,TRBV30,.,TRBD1,TGTGCCTGGAGTCTAGGGGGCGTTGTGTCTGAAGCTTTCTTT,CAWSLGGVVSEAFF
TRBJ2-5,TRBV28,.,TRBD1,TGTGCCACTCGACAGGGGCTCCAAGAGACCCAGTACTTC,CATRQGLQETQYF
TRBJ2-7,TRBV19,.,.,TGTGCCAGTAGCCTTGGGGCCGGTCTATCCTACGAGCAGTACTTC,CASSLGAGLSYEQYF
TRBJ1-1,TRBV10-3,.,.,TGTGCCTCCGGGGGGAACACTGAAGCTTTCTTT,CASGGNTEAFF
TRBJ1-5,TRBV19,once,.,TGTGCCAGTAGTATATCAGTGTTCGGCAATCAGCCCCAGCATTTT,CASSISVFGNQPQHF
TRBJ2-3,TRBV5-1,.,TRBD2,TGCGCCAGCAGTGTGGCGGGAGGCACAGATACGCAGTATTTT,CASSVAGGTDTQYF
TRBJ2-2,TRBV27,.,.,TGTGCCAGCAGTTGGAGTTTCCCCGGGGAGCTGTTTTTT,CASSWSFPGELFF
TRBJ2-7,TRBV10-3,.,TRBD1,TGTGCCATCAAAGGGACAGGGAACGAGCAGTACTTC,CAIKGTGNEQYF
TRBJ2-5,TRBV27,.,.,TGTGCCAGCAGTCTGTCTAGATCAGCGACGACCCAGTACTTC,CASSLSRSATTQYF
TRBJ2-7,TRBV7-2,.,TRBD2,TGTGCCAGCAGCTTAGCAGGTAGCGGGATCTCCTACGAGCAGTACTTC,CASSLAGSGISYEQYF
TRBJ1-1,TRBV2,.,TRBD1,TGTGCCAGCAGTGTTTCCGAGACAGGGGGCGGTCAGACTGAAGCTTTCTTT,CASSVSETGGGQTEAFF
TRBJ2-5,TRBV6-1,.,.,TGTGCCAGCAGTGAAGAGGTAGCCGGGGAGACCCAGTACTTC,CASSEEVAGETQYF
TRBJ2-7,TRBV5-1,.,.,TGCGCCAGCAGCTTGAGCGGGTGGGACTACGAGCAGTACTTC,CASSLSGWDYEQYF
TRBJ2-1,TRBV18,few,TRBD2,TGTGCCAGCTCACCAACGGGAGGGCCTGGAAATGAGCAGTTCTTC,CASSPTGGPGNEQFF
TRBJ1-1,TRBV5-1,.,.,TGCGCCAGCAGCCTATACAGGGATAACACTGAAGCTTTCTTT,CASSLYRDNTEAFF
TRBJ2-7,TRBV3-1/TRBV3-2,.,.,TGTGCCAGCAGCCAAGATGAGGTCTTCATCGAGCAGTACTTC,CASSQDEVFIEQYF
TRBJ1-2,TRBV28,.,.,TGTGCCAGCACCACGGGGGGTAGCGGCTACACCTTC,CASTTGGSGYTF
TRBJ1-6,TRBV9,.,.,TGTGCCAGCAGCGTAGCGGTCAGGGGTAATTCACCCCTCCACTTT,CASSVAVRGNSPLHF
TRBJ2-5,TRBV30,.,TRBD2,TGTGCCTCCGGGGGGCAAGAGACCCAGTACTTC,CASGGQETQYF
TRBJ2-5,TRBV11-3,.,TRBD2,TGTGCCAGCAGCCCCGGGACTAGCACGGAGACCCAGTACTTC,CASSPGTSTETQYF
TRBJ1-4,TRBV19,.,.,TGTGCCAGTAGTGCAGCAACTAATGAAAAACTGTTTTTT,CASSAATNEKLFF
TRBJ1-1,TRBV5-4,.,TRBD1,TGTGCCAGCGCTCAGGGGGCGGCTGAAGCTTTCTTT,CASAQGAAEAFF
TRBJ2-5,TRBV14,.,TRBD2,TGTGCCAGCAACCGGGGACTAGCGGGAGTGGCAGAGACCCAGTACTTC,CASNRGLAGVAETQYF
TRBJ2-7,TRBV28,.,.,TGTGCCAGCAGTTTATCTCAGGGTGGCTACGAGCAGTACTTC,CASSLSQGGYEQYF
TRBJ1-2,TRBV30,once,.,TGTGCCTGGAGTGTAACGGGCAGGGGATATGGCTACACCTTC,CAWSVTGRGYGYTF
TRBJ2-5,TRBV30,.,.,TGTGCCTGGAGTACCTTCAGGGAAGAGACCCAGTACTTC,CAWSTFREETQYF
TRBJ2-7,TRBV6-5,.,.,TGTGCCAGCAGAAAACCCGGGACAAAGGGCGGCGAGCAGTACTTC,CASRKPGTKGGEQYF
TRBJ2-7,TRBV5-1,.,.,TGCGCCAGCAGCTTCCAGGCCTCCTACGAGCAGTACTTC,CASSFQASYEQYF
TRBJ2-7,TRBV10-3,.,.,TGTGCCATCAATCCGGGTAGCTCCTACGAGCAGTACTTC,CAINPGSSYEQYF